Shown below are 19 T cell receptor beta chains from a single sample sequenced in a study of tumor-infiltrating lymphocytes in primary liver carcinoma. Researchers generated TCR beta cDNA from about 530 ng of total RNA, relying on a constant-region primer. Library construction for TCR beta comprised three nested multiplex PCR rounds performed with slightly modified ARM-PCR. The study ran its first two PCR rounds for about 11 cycles each, using TRBV1-TRBV30 forward primers and a C-beta reverse primer. TCRdb reprocessed the multiplex PCR reads via MiXCR and lists one record per CDR3 protein. This table has about 300,000 distinct CDR3 sequences, around three fifths appearing once. Germline DNA was also extracted, and blood RNA derived from unsorted whole blood. Sequences were obtained from peripheral blood. The source is a man aged 40-49 years with primary liver carcinoma and hepatitis B virus infection.

Worth noting for this clonotype: The final CDR3 position lacks the conserved phenylalanine or tryptophan, pointing to a likely read error. The chain links TRBV11-2 to TRBJ2-1; 9 bases are a match to TRBD2. Germline V gene sequence: CDR1 SGHAT, CDR2 FQNNGV. The trim removed 0 bases at V and 0 bases at J, leaving 6 bases unmatched. The CDR3 is made up of 18 amino acids. CDR3 amino acids: CASSLDGGRDSSYNEQFL. The CDR3 DNA sequence: TGTGCCAGCAGCTTAGATGGCGGGAGGGACAGCTCCTACAATGAGCAGTTCCTC.

The count of this clonotype is one. The J gene is TRBJ1-1, the V gene TRBV28, with 11 bases fitting TRBD1. Per the germline V gene, CDR1 is MDHEN and CDR2 is SYDVKM. This CDR3 is 16 amino acids long. With 3 bases clipped from V and 0 bases from J, the junction kept 3 bases outside the gene matches. CDR3 in amino acids: CASSFWTGGLNTEAFF. The CDR3 DNA sequence: TGTGCCAGCAGTTTCTGGACAGGGGGCCTGAACACTGAAGCTTTCTTT.

The sample holds many counts of this clonotype. The gene calls are TRBV6-6 and TRBJ1-2, with TRBD1 identical over 10 bases. CDR1 and CDR2 from the germline V gene are MNHNY and SVGAGI (reference sequence). The junction had 4 bases not matched to a gene; V was cut back by 7 bases and J by 2 bases. There are 14 residues in the CDR3. CDR3 nucleotides: TGTGCCAGCACCCCGGGACAGGGGAACTATGGCTACACCTTC. The encoded protein is CASTPGQGNYGYTF.

This clonotype has only a few counts. The genes are TRBV5-6 and TRBJ1-4; D perhaps matches TRBD1 (6 bases). CDR1 SGHDT and CDR2 YYEEEE come from the germline V gene. The V end lost 6 bases, the J end lost 5 bases, and 17 bases lay between the germline ends. CDR3 length equals 15 residues. Here the CDR3 DNA reads TGTGCCAGCACCACCGTTGACAGGTGGAATGAAAAACTGTTTTTT. This sequence encodes CASTTVDRWNEKLFF. The variable domain in full, completed from reference TRBV5-6 and TRBJ1-4, reads DAGVTQSPTHLIKTRGQQVTLRCSPKSGHDTVSWYQQALGQGPQFIFQYYEEEERQRGNFPDRFSGHQFPNYSSELNVNALLLGDSALYLCASTTVDRWNEKLFFGSGTQLSVL.

A note on this clonotype: This may stem from a read error, because a much larger clone lies one nucleotide away. This sequence joins TRBV6-1 and TRBJ1-5, with 7 bases fitting TRBD1. The germline V gene encodes CDR1 MNHNS and CDR2 SASEGT. V lost 5 bases and J lost 7; bases outside the gene matches: 8. The CDR3 contains 14 residues. CDR3 in amino acids: CASSPDRDSQPQHF. The DNA of the CDR3 is TGTGCCAGCAGTCCCGACAGGGATAGCCAGCCCCAGCATTTT.

This clonotype came up a few times. The V and J genes are TRBV19 and TRBJ2-1, with 14 bases identical to TRBD2. The germline V gene encodes CDR1 LNHDA and CDR2 SQIVND (reference sequence). This CDR3 has 15 amino acids. With 6 bases clipped from V and 10 bases from J, the junction kept 8 bases outside the gene matches. The CDR3 reads CASSWGTSGSGEQFF. The CDR3 DNA follows: TGTGCCAGTAGCTGGGGGACTAGCGGGAGCGGGGAGCAGTTCTTC.

The chain combines TRBV20-1 with TRBJ2-5, with no clear D. The CDR3 runs 10 residues. Germline V gene data show CDR1 as DFQATT and CDR2 as SNEGSKA (reference sequence). The V end was cut by 8 bases, the J end by 4 bases, with 8 bases between. The CDR3 sequence: CSTYSETQYF. The CDR3, as DNA: TGCAGTACTTACTCAGAGACCCAGTACTTC.

About this clonotype: This may come from a read error, since a much larger clone is one base off. The chain joins TRBV29-1 to TRBJ2-5, with D perhaps given as TRBD1 or TRBD2 (5 bases each). Deletions cut 7 bases from V and 1 base from J, with 10 bases between. The germline V gene encodes CDR1 SQVTM and CDR2 ANQGSEA. The CDR3 spans 12 residues. The CDR3 region has the DNA TGCAGCGCTGTCGGGACCCAAGAGACCCAGTACTTC. Amino acids: CSAVGTQETQYF.

The chain recombines TRBV24-1 with TRBJ1-1; the match to TRBD1 covers 9 bases. V was clipped by 4 bases and J by 4 bases; unmatched bases: 0. The CDR3 spans 13 residues. Germline CDR1 is KGHDR and CDR2 is SFDVKD. In DNA, the CDR3 is TGTGCCACCAGTGAGGACAGGGGCACTGAAGCTTTCTTT. It encodes CATSEDRGTEAFF.

The chain uses TRBV24-1 and TRBJ2-6; 9 bases map to TRBD1. Germline V gives CDR1 KGHDR, CDR2 SFDVKD. The CDR3 spans 19 residues. V shed 3 bases and J 1 base; nucleotides not matched to a gene: 9. DNA for the CDR3: TGTGCCACCAGTGATGTCCGGGACAGGGTACAATCTGGGGCCAACGTCCTGACTTTC. Encoded protein: CATSDVRDRVQSGANVLTF.

This chain joins TRBV5-1 and TRBJ2-6; 8 nucleotides match TRBD2. Germline lookup yields CDR1 SGHRS and CDR2 YFSETQ. Germline trimming cut 6 bases from V and 1 base from J; bases unmatched to any gene: 18. This CDR3 contains 20 residues. The CDR3 nucleotides are TGCGCCAGCAACTTCGGGGGGGCCCTAGGAACCGGTTCTGGGGCCAACGTCCTGACTTTC. Residues: CASNFGGALGTGSGANVLTF.

The rearrangement joins TRBV4-3 to TRBJ1-2; 9 nucleotides align to TRBD1. The ends lost 0 bases at V and 6 bases at J; junction bases unmatched: 2. The germline CDR1 and CDR2 sequences are LGHNA and YSLEER. The CDR3 covers 14 residues. The DNA for the CDR3 is TGCGCCAGCAGCCAAGAGGGACAGGGACATGGCTACACCTTC. It translates to CASSQEGQGHGYTF.

This clonotype has a handful of counts. CDR3 protein: CASSVMTSGRGSSYEQYF. The CDR3 region has the DNA TGTGCCAGCAGCGTAATGACTAGCGGGAGAGGGAGCTCCTACGAGCAGTACTTC. The J gene is TRBJ2-7, the V gene TRBV11-2; TRBD2 aligns across 12 bases. With V trimmed by 5 bases and J by 0 bases, 11 bases remained unmatched. CDR1 and CDR2 (germline): SGHAT, FQNNGV. CDR3 length: 18 residues.

Comments on this clonotype: A read error is possible here, since a much larger clone lies one base away. The V gene is TRBV12-2, the J gene TRBJ2-3; the table's TRBD2 call for D was not verified on the DNA. TRBV12-2 is a documented pseudogene. This CDR3 is 13 amino acids long. This CDR3 reads CASRKSPTDTQYF. In nucleotides, the CDR3 is TGTGCAAGTCGCAAGAGCCCTACGGATACGCAGTATTTT.

Concerning this clonotype: A much larger clone is a single base away; this may be a read error. The gene calls are TRBV6-1 and TRBJ1-6; TRBD1 agrees at 10 bases. The CDR3 sequence is 19 residues long. J lost 0 bases, V lost 7 bases, and 12 bases had no gene match. Per germline, CDR1 MNHNS and CDR2 SASEGT. This chain's CDR3 is CASTRDRGLASSYNSPLHF. CDR3 bases: TGTGCCAGCACCCGGGACAGGGGCCTTGCGAGCTCCTATAATTCACCCCTCCACTTT.

This clonotype was counted a few times. The V gene is TRBV6-6, the J gene TRBJ2-3; a possible D gene is TRBD2 (7 bases). Trimming pared 2 bases from V and 0 bases from J, leaving 15 bases between. CDR3 length equals 17 residues. Germline assignment: CDR1 MNHNY and CDR2 SVGAGI (reference sequence). The CDR3 region is CASSYPLGGGSTDTQYF. DNA of the CDR3: TGTGCCAGCAGTTACCCCCTAGGGGGGGGAAGCACAGATACGCAGTATTTT.

The DNA of the CDR3 is TGTGCCAGCAGCTTTGACGCGGTGGGCCGCACTGAAGCTTTCTTT. Its protein is CASSFDAVGRTEAFF. The chain employs TRBV7-8 and TRBJ1-1; D gene unclear. This CDR3 comprises 15 residues. V shed 3 bases and J shed 4 bases, with 15 bases lying between them. CDR1 and CDR2 from the germline V gene are SGHVS and FQNEAQ.

Notes on this clonotype: Given a much more abundant clone one base away, this may be a read error. The chain couples TRBV12-3 or TRBV12-4 to TRBJ1-2; no reliable D call. The CDR3 extends over 13 amino acids. The CDR3 nucleotides are TGTACCAGCAGTTTAGAATCTAACTATGGCTACACCTTC. Translating gives CTSSLESNYGYTF.

Comments on this clonotype: This may stem from a read error, because a much larger clone lies one nucleotide away. CDR3 sequence: CAAQYRAGKTHYF. CDR3 nucleotide sequence: TGTGCCGCGCAGTACAGGGCAGGGAAGACCCACTACTTC. This chain links TRBV6-2 or TRBV6-3 with TRBJ2-5; D possibly corresponds to TRBD1 (6 bases). The CDR3 sequence is 13 residues long. Germline V gene sequence: CDR1 MNHEY, CDR2 SVGEGT.